A single sample is the source of the 21 T cell receptor beta chains below, sequenced in a study of cytomegalovirus exposure and HLA in healthy donors. TCRdb keeps only in-frame clones here, not all; method: immunoSEQ multiplex PCR. The sample includes hundreds of thousands of clones, 90% seen only once; the top ten take 2.5% to 3.5%. Specimen: PBMCs. All receptors derive from a woman in her 30s in good health and CMV-seronegative.

V usage is TRBV13 and J usage is TRBJ2-3; 13 nucleotides line up with TRBD2. CDR3 length: 15 residues. The germline V gene encodes CDR1 PRHDT and CDR2 FYEKMQ (reference sequence). V was clipped by 5 bases and J by 7 bases; unmatched bases: 6. The chain's CDR3 is CASSPGTSGIYTQYF. Here the CDR3 DNA reads TGTGCCAGCAGCCCAGGGACTAGCGGGATTTATACGCAGTATTTT.

This clone was detected only once. V is TRBV6-1 and J is TRBJ2-5, with D unresolved. CDR1 is MNHNS and CDR2 is SASEGT in the germline V gene. V lost 2 bases and J 6 bases, leaving 7 bases between the germline ends. The length of the CDR3 is 12 residues. Here the CDR3 reads CASSEFLQTQYF. Here the CDR3 DNA reads TGTGCCAGCAGTGAATTTTTGCAGACCCAGTACTTC.

This rearrangement joins TRBV30 to TRBJ2-2, with D maybe TRBD1 (5 bases). Germline V gene data show CDR1 as GTSNPN and CDR2 as SVGIG (reference sequence). With 4 bases removed from V and 2 bases from J, the gap between germline ends came to 11 bases. The CDR3 has 14 amino acids. DNA of the CDR3: TGTGCCTGGAACAGGTGGGGTAACACCGGGGAGCTGTTTTTT. This sequence encodes CAWNRWGNTGELFF. The full variable domain, its missing parts supplied by reference TRBV30 and TRBJ2-2, is SQTIHQWPATLVQPVGSPLSLECTVEGTSNPNLYWYRQAAGRGLQLLFYSVGIGQISSEVPQNLSASRPQDRQFILSSKKLLLSDSGFYLCAWNRWGNTGELFFGEGSRLTVL.

This clone was counted once. The chain joins TRBV7-9 to TRBJ2-7; TRBD1 matches at 11 bases. CDR3 length: 15 residues. The junction had 6 bases not matched to a gene; V was cut back by 5 bases and J by 3 bases. Germline V lookup: CDR1 SEHNR, CDR2 FQNEAQ (reference sequence). The DNA of the CDR3 is TGTGCCAGCAGCGGGGCGGGGACAGGGGGCTACGAGCAGTACTTC. This encodes CASSGAGTGGYEQYF.

The chain recombines TRBV27 with TRBJ1-3; perhaps TRBD1 as D (5 bases). Germline V gene sequence: CDR1 MNHEY, CDR2 SMNVEV (reference sequence). This CDR3 has 15 amino acids. The V end was cut by 5 bases, the J end by 0 bases, with 11 bases between. The CDR3 spells CASSPGRNSGNTIYF. CDR3 in DNA: TGTGCCAGCAGTCCGGGACGGAACTCTGGAAACACCATATATTTT.

The chain couples TRBV7-2 to TRBJ2-3; D remains unclear. Trimming left V 5 bases short and J 3 bases short, with 6 bases between. Germline-derived CDR1 and CDR2 are SGHTA and FQGNSA. This CDR3 has 12 amino acids. The CDR3 DNA sequence: TGTGCCAGCAGCGAAGGGACAGATACGCAGTATTTT. Translating gives CASSEGTDTQYF.

This chain uses TRBV28 with TRBJ1-5; D is undetermined. Germline V gene lookup returns CDR1 MDHEN and CDR2 SYDVKM. This CDR3 is built from 13 residues. Trimming took off 6 bases at V and 5 bases at J, with 11 bases between the two ends. This chain's CDR3 is CASRRSGDQPQHF. The DNA of the CDR3 is TGTGCCAGCAGGCGGAGTGGGGATCAGCCCCAGCATTTT.

The genes are TRBV11-1 and TRBJ2-7; D uncertain. The CDR3 is 14 amino acids. Trimming removed 5 bases from V and 2 bases from J, with 13 bases in between. The V gene's germline CDR1 is SGHAT and CDR2 FQDESV (reference sequence). The CDR3 nucleotides are TGTGCCAGCAGCCCCGCGGCGCCGCCCTACGAGCAGTACTTC. This gives the protein CASSPAAPPYEQYF. Looking up the rest from reference TRBV11-1 and TRBJ2-7 gives the full variable domain: EAEVAQSPRYKITEKSQAVAFWCDPISGHATLYWYRQILGQGPELLVQFQDESVVDDSQLPKDRFSAERLKGVDSTLKIQPAELGDSAMYLCASSPAAPPYEQYFGPGTRLTVT.

This chain uses TRBV10-2 with TRBJ2-5, with TRBD2 matching over 13 bases. The CDR3 is made up of 15 amino acids. With 11 bases clipped from V and 5 bases from J, the junction kept 11 bases outside the gene matches. Per germline, CDR1 WSHSY and CDR2 SAAADI. The CDR3 nucleotides read TGCGCCGGAGGAGTACTGACTAGCGGGAGGGAGACCCAGTACTTC. Translated, it gives CAGGVLTSGRETQYF.

The rearrangement links TRBV5-1 to TRBJ2-5, with a tentative D call TRBD2 (5 bases). Trimming removed 0 bases at V and 5 bases at J, with 14 bases between. The germline V gene encodes CDR1 SGHRS and CDR2 YFSETQ. CDR3 length equals 15 residues. DNA of the CDR3: TGCGCCAGCAGCTTGGTGGGGAGCGGTGGGGAGACCCAGTACTTC. This gives the protein CASSLVGSGGETQYF.

The chain recombines TRBV27 with TRBJ2-7, with 9 bases lining up with TRBD2. CDR1 is MNHEY and CDR2 is SMNVEV in the germline V gene (reference sequence). The CDR3 has 15 amino acids. The V segment lost 5 bases and the J segment 1 base; nucleotides outside the gene matches: 6. The CDR3 here is CASSKTSGLSYEQYF. In nucleotides, the CDR3 is TGTGCCAGCAGTAAGACTAGCGGTCTATCCTACGAGCAGTACTTC.

This chain joins TRBV5-1 and TRBJ2-7; 11 nucleotides agree with TRBD1. This CDR3 comprises 18 residues. Germline-derived CDR1 and CDR2 are SGHRS and YFSETQ. V was clipped by 0 bases and J by 1 base; unmatched bases: 9. The CDR3 is CASSLDRLDRGQSYEQYF. The CDR3 nucleotides read TGCGCCAGCAGCTTGGATCGGCTGGACAGGGGGCAGTCCTACGAGCAGTACTTC.

This clone has only one observation. The V call is TRBV5-1, the J call TRBJ2-3, with TRBD1 matching 7 bases. Germline V gene sequence: CDR1 SGHRS, CDR2 YFSETQ. V dropped 3 bases and J dropped 1; count of bases not matched to a gene: 8. CDR3 size: 16 residues. CDR3 sequence (DNA): TGCGCCAGCAGCTACTACGGACAGGAAGGCACAGATACGCAGTATTTT. Encoded protein: CASSYYGQEGTDTQYF.

The J gene is TRBJ2-7, the V gene TRBV27, with D hard to call. The germline V gene encodes CDR1 MNHEY and CDR2 SMNVEV (reference sequence). V was shortened by 8 bases and J by 0 bases, with 5 bases between the two germline ends. This CDR3 spans 11 amino acids. In DNA form, the CDR3 reads TGTGCCAGCGGGTACTCCTACGAGCAGTACTTC. This codes for CASGYSYEQYF.

This clone was observed a single time. The chain couples TRBV6-1 to TRBJ1-5, with D perhaps matching TRBD1 (6 bases). This CDR3 contains 14 residues. Trimming removed 4 bases from V and 1 base from J, with 8 bases in between. Germline lookup yields CDR1 MNHNS and CDR2 SASEGT. CDR3 sequence: CASSGTGSNQPQHF. CDR3 DNA: TGTGCCAGCAGTGGTACAGGGAGCAATCAGCCCCAGCATTTT.

V usage is TRBV19 and J usage is TRBJ2-5; D tentatively fits TRBD1 or TRBD2 (5 bases each). CDR3 length equals 13 residues. CDR1 and CDR2 from the germline V gene are LNHDA and SQIVND (reference sequence). V lost 6 bases to trimming and J lost 5 bases, with 13 bases between them. CDR3: CASSGDLGETQYF. The CDR3 DNA follows: TGTGCCAGTAGCGGGGACCTGGGGGAGACCCAGTACTTC.

The CDR3 is CASSIAGTYEQYF. The CDR3 DNA follows: TGTGCCAGCAGTATAGCGGGCACCTACGAGCAGTACTTC. The V and J genes are TRBV27 and TRBJ2-7; 7 nucleotides align to TRBD2. The CDR3 is 13 residues long. CDR1 MNHEY and CDR2 SMNVEV come from the germline V gene (reference sequence). Germline trimming cut 5 bases from V and 2 bases from J; bases unmatched to any gene: 3.

The rearrangement links TRBV28 to TRBJ1-5; D perhaps matches TRBD1 (5 bases). The germline V and J ends were trimmed by 2 bases and 1 base, with 15 bases remaining between them. Germline CDR1 MDHEN, CDR2 SYDVKM. The CDR3 consists of 17 residues. In nucleotides, the CDR3 is TGTGCCAGCAGTTTACATTACCAGGGTGGAAGCAATCAGCCCCAGCATTTT. Its protein is CASSLHYQGGSNQPQHF.

V usage is TRBV28 and J usage is TRBJ2-1; D may be TRBD1 (6 bases). Germline V gives CDR1 MDHEN, CDR2 SYDVKM. Trimming cost V 6 bases and J 6 bases, with 12 bases left between them. The CDR3 spans 13 residues. For the CDR3, the DNA is TGTGCCAGCAGCCCAAACAGGGTCAATGAGCAGTTCTTC. Translating it yields CASSPNRVNEQFF.

The V call is TRBV2, the J call TRBJ1-3; D is ambiguous. V lost 1 base, J lost 6 bases, and 16 bases lay in between. Per germline, CDR1 SNHLY and CDR2 FYNNEI. CDR3 length: 16 residues. CDR3 sequence: CASSEVVGPWENTIYF. The CDR3 DNA reads TGTGCCAGCAGTGAAGTAGTAGGGCCTTGGGAAAACACCATATATTTT.

The chain combines TRBV27 with TRBJ2-2, with D possibly being TRBD1 or TRBD2 (5 bases each). The CDR3 loop spans 13 amino acids. V was cut by 3 bases and J by 8 bases, with 10 bases left in between. CDR1 and CDR2 from the germline V gene are MNHEY and SMNVEV (reference sequence). This chain's CDR3 is CASSFGAGGELFF. DNA of the CDR3: TGTGCCAGCAGTTTCGGGGCAGGAGGGGAGCTGTTTTTT.